The 26 T cell receptor beta chains presented below share a single source sample, sequenced in a study of cytomegalovirus exposure and HLA in healthy donors (TCRdb year 2017). Receptors were amplified or captured by the immunoSEQ multiplex PCR assay. For the multiplex PCR, a mixture combining 60 forward primers for TCR Vbeta segments and 13 reverse primers for TCR Jbeta segments was used. Sourced from immuneACCESS, this table was stored by TCRdb with only in-frame sequences that have V and J called. A share of the clones is absent; for the studies checked, an unresolved V gene accounts for under half, and the remainder has no known explanation. In all, the sample holds about 110,000 clones, and 75% of those were seen once. Roughly 2.5% of the sample lies in the top ten. What was sequenced was PBMCs. The receptor source for this set is a man in his forties in good health and CMV-seronegative.

The gene calls are TRBV4-1 and TRBJ1-2; possibly TRBD1 for D (5 bases). Per germline, CDR1 MGHRA and CDR2 YSYEKL. Trimming shortened V by 1 base and J by 4 bases, and 19 bases separated the two germline ends. The CDR3 loop spans 17 amino acids. The CDR3 sequence: CASSQVWDYSSGYGYTF. DNA of the CDR3: TGCGCCAGCAGCCAAGTGTGGGACTATAGTAGCGGCTATGGCTACACCTTC.

V and J are TRBV6-1 and TRBJ1-5; D is uncertain. Germline V gene lookup returns CDR1 MNHNS and CDR2 SASEGT. The CDR3 has 15 amino acids. Trimming cost V 3 bases and J 0 bases, with 9 bases left between them. Here the CDR3 reads CASSEEGLSNQPQHF. CDR3 nucleotides: TGTGCCAGCAGTGAGGAGGGCCTTAGCAATCAGCCCCAGCATTTT.

The rearrangement links TRBV6-4 to TRBJ2-2; 12 bases align to TRBD2. Germline V lookup: CDR1 MRHNA, CDR2 SNTAGT. The CDR3 covers 15 residues. J gave up 4 bases and V 6 bases, and 3 bases lay outside the gene matches. The DNA for the CDR3 is TGTGCCAGCAGCCTGACTAGCGGGAGCACCGGGGAGCTGTTTTTT. This codes for CASSLTSGSTGELFF.

The chain joins TRBV6-4 to TRBJ2-3; maybe TRBD2 (6 bases). CDR1 and CDR2 (germline): MRHNA, SNTAGT. CDR3 length: 15 amino acids. V shed 2 bases and J shed 3 bases, with 12 bases lying between them. CDR3 sequence: CASSDDPGGTDTQYF. DNA for the CDR3: TGTGCCAGCAGTGACGACCCCGGGGGAACAGATACGCAGTATTTT.

The V call is TRBV6-1, the J call TRBJ2-1; 8 bases agree with TRBD2. From germline, CDR1 is MNHNS and CDR2 SASEGT. The CDR3 is 14 amino acids. The V and J ends lost 7 bases and 5 bases, in that order; junction bases with no gene match: 7. The chain's CDR3 is CASTPGGVNNEQFF. Written as DNA, the CDR3 is TGTGCCAGCACCCCCGGGGGGGTGAACAATGAGCAGTTCTTC.

This clone has only a few counts. The V call is TRBV6-1, the J call TRBJ1-6; 7 positions agree with TRBD1. This CDR3 has 14 residues. CDR1 is MNHNS, CDR2 SASEGT, per germline. The J segment lost 5 bases and the V segment lost 10 bases, leaving 8 bases of the junction unmatched. The CDR3 DNA is TGTGCCACATTTGGACAGGCAAATAATTCACCCCTCCACTTT. Its translation: CATFGQANNSPLHF.

This clone was recorded a few times. The genes are TRBV11-3 and TRBJ1-1, with unresolved D. V was clipped by 0 bases and J by 9 bases, with 11 bases between them. Germline CDR1 SGHNT, CDR2 YENEEA. The CDR3 loop spans 13 amino acids. DNA for the CDR3: TGTGCCAGCAGCTTAGAGTCGAGGGCGCAAGCTTTCTTT. Its protein is CASSLESRAQAFF.

This clone was seen a handful of times. The CDR3 DNA follows: TGCAGCGTCCGGGACAGAACTAATGAAAAACTGTTTTTT. This codes for CSVRDRTNEKLFF. The rearrangement joins TRBV29-1 to TRBJ1-4; 7 bases are shared with TRBD1. This CDR3 contains 13 residues. J lost 1 base, V lost 6 bases, and 2 bases had no gene match. Germline V gives CDR1 SQVTM, CDR2 ANQGSEA.

V usage is TRBV5-1 and J usage is TRBJ2-1; tentatively, D is TRBD1 (6 bases). The germline V gene has CDR1 SGHRS and CDR2 YFSETQ. This CDR3 spans 16 amino acids. Trimming removed 0 bases from V and 3 bases from J, with 13 bases in between. CDR3 in DNA: TGCGCCAGCAGCTTGGAGCCCCGGACAGTCTACAATGAGCAGTTCTTC. Translated, it gives CASSLEPRTVYNEQFF.

The chain carries TRBV6-5 and TRBJ1-5, with D possibly TRBD1 on 5 matching bases. CDR3 length: 16 amino acids. Germline V gene lookup returns CDR1 MNHEY and CDR2 SVGAGI. V lost 4 bases to trimming and J lost 7 bases, with 20 bases between them. CDR3 residues: CASSLISPRGGQPQHF. CDR3 nucleotide sequence: TGTGCCAGCAGTTTAATCAGCCCGCGGGGCGGACAGCCCCAGCATTTT.

The rearrangement links TRBV5-8 to TRBJ1-6; D uncertain. The germline CDR1 and CDR2 sequences are SGHTS and YDEGEE. Trimming removed 4 bases at V and 0 bases at J, with 17 bases between. The CDR3 is 18 amino acids. The CDR3 reads CASSDVYSGYSYNSPLHF. The DNA of the CDR3 is TGTGCCAGCAGCGATGTCTATTCGGGGTACTCCTATAATTCACCCCTCCACTTT.

This rearrangement joins TRBV7-2 to TRBJ1-2, with 7 bases aligning to TRBD1. This CDR3 is built from 14 residues. Germline loops: CDR1 SGHTA, CDR2 FQGNSA. The junction had 6 bases not matched to a gene; V was cut back by 0 bases and J by 8 bases. The CDR3 coding sequence is TGTGCCAGCAGCTTAGCGCAGAGGGGACAGGGCTACACCTTC. This sequence encodes CASSLAQRGQGYTF.

The V call is TRBV2, the J call TRBJ1-1, with 8 bases identical to TRBD1. The CDR3 totals 15 residues. The germline CDR1 and CDR2 sequences are SNHLY and FYNNEI. Trimming took 6 bases from V and 1 from J; bases not matched to a gene: 7. CDR3 nucleotides: TGTGCCAGCAGGGAGACAGGGGTTGGGAACACTGAAGCTTTCTTT. Its translation is CASRETGVGNTEAFF.

The rearrangement uses TRBV5-1 and TRBJ2-7, with D possibly matching TRBD1 (6 bases). This CDR3 has 14 amino acids. V shed 6 bases and J shed 2 bases, with 15 bases lying between them. Germline loops: CDR1 SGHRS, CDR2 YFSETQ. The CDR3 DNA reads TGCGCCAGCAAGTACCAAGGGGGAACCTACGAGCAGTACTTC. This codes for CASKYQGGTYEQYF. The full variable domain, in which reference TRBV5-1 and TRBJ2-7 provide the parts outside the CDR3, is KAGVTQTPRYLIKTRGQQVTLSCSPISGHRSVSWYQQTPGQGLQFLFEYFSETQRNKGNFPGRFSGRQFSNSRSEMNVSTLELGDSALYLCASKYQGGTYEQYFGPGTRLTVT.

This chain links TRBV2 with TRBJ2-1, with 10 bases matching TRBD1. Germline values: CDR1 SNHLY, CDR2 FYNNEI. The CDR3 has 14 amino acids. V was pared by 6 bases and J by 6 bases, with 5 bases of the junction left unmatched. CDR3 in DNA: TGTGCCAGCAGCCGACAGGGGGCAGCCAATGAGCAGTTCTTC. Protein: CASSRQGAANEQFF.

This chain connects TRBV7-9 to TRBJ2-1, with TRBD1 matching 8 bases. CDR1 and CDR2 (germline): SEHNR, FQNEAQ (reference sequence). The trim removed 4 bases at V and 6 bases at J, leaving 8 bases unmatched. This CDR3 contains 15 residues. The CDR3: CASSSAGQAGNEQFF. The DNA for the CDR3 is TGTGCCAGCAGCTCTGCGGGACAGGCGGGCAATGAGCAGTTCTTC.

This clone occurred once. This chain uses TRBV5-4 with TRBJ1-2; weak D call: TRBD1 (5 bases). Germline CDR1 and CDR2: SGHNT and YYREEE (reference sequence). Trimming took off 0 bases at V and 3 bases at J, with 9 bases between the two ends. This CDR3 spans 14 amino acids. Here the CDR3 DNA reads TGTGCCAGCAGCTTGGGTTCACAGGACTATGGCTACACCTTC. It yields the protein CASSLGSQDYGYTF.

This clone was seen only once. V gene TRBV29-1 combines with J gene TRBJ1-2; D not certain. The CDR3 has 11 residues. V lost 1 base, J lost 9 bases, and 9 bases lay in between. CDR1 is SQVTM and CDR2 is ANQGSEA in the germline V gene. This CDR3 reads CSVEGGESYTF. In DNA form, the CDR3 reads TGCAGCGTTGAAGGGGGAGAGAGCTACACCTTC.

The rearrangement joins TRBV9 to TRBJ2-2; weak D call: TRBD1 (7 bases). Germline CDR1 SGDLS, CDR2 YYNGEE. Deletions cut 2 bases from V and 7 bases from J, with 15 bases between. CDR3 length: 15 amino acids. The CDR3 spells CASSVVPGGIGELFF. The CDR3 DNA follows: TGTGCCAGCAGCGTTGTTCCAGGGGGGATCGGGGAGCTGTTTTTT.

This sequence joins TRBV6-5 and TRBJ1-4; 7 nucleotides align to TRBD1. CDR3 length equals 15 residues. CDR1 is MNHEY, CDR2 SVGAGI, per germline. V lost 2 bases and J lost 8; bases outside the gene matches: 8. Written as DNA, the CDR3 is TGTGCCAGCAGTTACGGCGGCAGGGGGTTCGAAAAACTGTTTTTT. Translation: CASSYGGRGFEKLFF.

This clone was picked up one time. This chain uses TRBV29-1 with TRBJ1-1, with D tentatively TRBD1 (6 bases). In germline, CDR1 is SQVTM, CDR2 ANQGSEA. CDR3 length: 13 residues. V dropped 4 bases and J dropped 5 bases, with 14 bases sitting between them. CDR3 in DNA: TGCAGCGTTGTTGACAGGTCAGGGACTGAAGCTTTCTTT. Its translation is CSVVDRSGTEAFF.

The gene calls are TRBV7-8 and TRBJ2-1; perhaps TRBD2 as D (5 bases). Germline V gene sequence: CDR1 SGHVS, CDR2 FQNEAQ. There are 15 residues in the CDR3. V lost 7 bases to trimming and J lost 0 bases, with 13 bases between them. CDR3 loop: CASNTRRDSYNEQFF. CDR3 bases: TGTGCCAGCAATACCCGACGGGACTCCTACAATGAGCAGTTCTTC.

The chain combines TRBV6-5 with TRBJ1-6; a weak D match, TRBD1 (5 bases). CDR3 length: 15 amino acids. Germline V lookup: CDR1 MNHEY, CDR2 SVGAGI. The V gene lost 6 bases and the J gene lost 10 bases, with 19 bases spanning the gap. CDR3 sequence: CASSAEVGGMSPLHF. The CDR3 coding sequence is TGTGCCAGCAGCGCCGAGGTGGGGGGTATGTCACCCCTCCACTTT.

Only one count was recorded for this clone. The DNA of the CDR3 is TGTGCCAGCAGTGCCTCTGGACAGGGCAATCAGCCCCAGCATTTT. Residues: CASSASGQGNQPQHF. The chain is built from TRBV6-1 and TRBJ1-5, with 7 bases lining up with TRBD1. Trimming removed 4 bases from V and 2 bases from J; junction bases left unmatched: 5. The germline V gene has CDR1 MNHNS and CDR2 SASEGT. CDR3 length: 15 residues.

The rearrangement links TRBV19 to TRBJ1-4; weak D call: TRBD1 (5 bases). Germline V CDR1 and CDR2: LNHDA, SQIVND (reference sequence). The V end was cut by 6 bases, the J end by 4 bases, with 21 bases between. The length of the CDR3 is 17 residues. DNA of the CDR3: TGTGCCAGTAGGACCATGGGGGGGAGCTGGCATAATGAAAAACTGTTTTTT. Translated: CASRTMGGSWHNEKLFF.

V is TRBV6-1 and J is TRBJ2-3; TRBD2 matches 10 bases. V lost 2 bases, J lost 2 bases, and 10 bases stayed unmatched. Germline CDR1 reads MNHNS; CDR2 reads SASEGT. The CDR3 runs 18 residues. CDR3 in DNA: TGTGCCAGCAGTGAAAGAATTAGCGGGGGGATTACCACAGATACGCAGTATTTT. This sequence encodes CASSERISGGITTDTQYF.